These 27 T cell receptor beta chains were sequenced from one sample in a study of naive and memory T cell subsets. Study-wide results and limits: A few larger clonotypes appeared in naive repertoires, especially CD8, possibly memory cells re-expressing CD45RA.

These receptors have no known antigen. Two oligonucleotides, mixed equimolar, formed the beta constant-region primer covering TRBC1 and TRBC2. Ligated cDNA was amplified by four rounds of PCR with nested alpha and beta constant-region primers and SP2. TCRdb fed the UMI-ligation and nested PCR reads into MiXCR, producing one record per CDR3 protein. The sample consists of 85,000 to 130,000 distinct CDR3 sequences, about 14% of them appearing once. Sequenced sample: naive CD8+ T cells from blood. The receptors come from a human donor in good health.

The V gene is TRBV27, the J gene TRBJ2-1; TRBD1 matches at 10 bases. Germline V gene lookup returns CDR1 MNHEY and CDR2 SMNVEV (reference sequence). This CDR3 comprises 15 residues. The trim removed 4 bases at V and 3 bases at J, leaving 3 bases unmatched. This chain's CDR3 is CASSYGQGGYNEQFF. CDR3 DNA: TGTGCCAGCAGTTACGGACAGGGGGGCTACAATGAGCAGTTCTTC.

This clonotype was observed a handful of times. V is TRBV15 and J is TRBJ2-1, with 11 bases fitting TRBD2. Germline V lookup: CDR1 LNHNV, CDR2 YYDKDF (reference sequence). The CDR3 has 16 amino acids. Trimming cost V 3 bases and J 7 bases; bases outside gene matches: 8. CDR3 DNA: TGTGCCACCAGCAGGGTAACTAGCGGGAGTAGTAATGAGCAGTTCTTC. It translates to CATSRVTSGSSNEQFF.

This clonotype was picked up many times. This rearrangement joins TRBV4-3 to TRBJ2-5, with D tentatively TRBD2 (5 bases). CDR1 and CDR2 (germline): LGHNA, YSLEER. Trimming took 0 bases from V and 9 from J, leaving 14 bases between them. The CDR3 sequence is 14 residues long. The CDR3 is CASSQETRNGAQYF. The CDR3 coding sequence is TGCGCCAGCAGCCAAGAGACCAGGAACGGGGCCCAGTACTTC.

This clonotype turned up a few times. The rearrangement joins TRBV3-1 to TRBJ2-1; 8 nucleotides agree with TRBD2. CDR3 length: 16 amino acids. Trimming took 1 base from V and 4 from J; bases not matched to a gene: 6. From germline, CDR1 is LGHDT and CDR2 YNNKEL (reference sequence). In DNA form, the CDR3 reads TGTGCCAGCAGCCAAGGAGGGACTAGTTTTTACAATGAGCAGTTCTTC. Amino acid sequence: CASSQGGTSFYNEQFF.

The rearrangement uses TRBV13 and TRBJ2-4; TRBD1 matches at 10 bases. The CDR3 loop spans 16 amino acids. From germline, CDR1 is PRHDT and CDR2 FYEKMQ (reference sequence). The V segment lost 4 bases and the J segment 1 base; nucleotides outside the gene matches: 4. CDR3 residues: CASSSPGQGAKNIQYF. CDR3 DNA sequence: TGTGCCAGCAGCTCCCCGGGACAGGGGGCCAAAAACATTCAGTACTTC.

This chain connects TRBV7-2 to TRBJ2-7, with TRBD2 identical over 8 bases. V shed 4 bases and J 5 bases; nucleotides not matched to a gene: 4. The CDR3 extends over 13 amino acids. The germline V gene encodes CDR1 SGHTA and CDR2 FQGNSA. The CDR3 is CASSSAGVDEQYF. DNA for the CDR3: TGTGCCAGCAGCTCAGCGGGGGTGGACGAGCAGTACTTC.

The V call is TRBV18, the J call TRBJ2-5; D gene uncertain. This CDR3 comprises 12 residues. Germline V gene lookup returns CDR1 KGHSH and CDR2 LQKENI. With 3 bases removed from V and 3 bases from J, the gap between germline ends came to 5 bases. CDR3 coding DNA: TGTGCCAGCTCACCCCACAAAGAGACCCAGTACTTC. As protein: CASSPHKETQYF.

In this sample, this clonotype turned up a few times. The rearrangement joins TRBV7-7 to TRBJ2-2; 8 bases match TRBD2. The V gene end was trimmed by 6 bases and the J gene end by 7 bases; junction bases not matched to a gene: 4. The V gene's germline CDR1 is SSHAT and CDR2 FNYEAQ (reference sequence). The CDR3 has 13 amino acids. In DNA form, the CDR3 reads TGTGCCAGCAGTAGCGGGGCCGGCGGGGAGCTGTTTTTT. This sequence encodes CASSSGAGGELFF.

The table lists this clonotype with many counts. The rearrangement joins TRBV5-4 to TRBJ1-1, with D uncertain. V dropped 3 bases and J dropped 11 bases, with 17 bases sitting between them. From germline, CDR1 is SGHNT and CDR2 YYREEE (reference sequence). The length of the CDR3 is 13 residues. The CDR3 DNA reads TGTGCCAGCAGCTATATCACGGAATCTACGGCTTTCTTT. Translated: CASSYITESTAFF.

This clonotype was seen repeatedly, ten times or more. This chain uses TRBV29-1 with TRBJ2-3, with D tentatively TRBD2 (5 bases). CDR1 and CDR2 (germline): SQVTM, ANQGSEA. The CDR3 is 13 amino acids. The V and J ends lost 4 bases and 4 bases respectively, with 12 bases between them. The CDR3 is CSVAEGRSDTQYF. The CDR3, as DNA: TGCAGCGTTGCCGAGGGCAGATCAGATACGCAGTATTTT.

This clonotype appeared many times. The rearrangement links TRBV6-2 or TRBV6-3 to TRBJ2-3; possible D gene TRBD2, 6 bases. The CDR3 is made up of 17 amino acids. Trimming cost V 0 bases and J 2 bases, with 15 bases left between them. The germline gives CDR1 MNHEY, CDR2 SVGEGT. This CDR3 is CASSYSRTADYTDTQYF. The CDR3 DNA reads as TGTGCCAGCAGTTACTCAAGGACTGCGGACTACACAGATACGCAGTATTTT.

J is TRBJ1-1 and V is TRBV7-2, with 11 bases aligning to TRBD1. V lost 1 base and J lost 7; bases outside the gene matches: 17. The CDR3 extends over 19 amino acids. From germline, CDR1 is SGHTA and CDR2 FQGNSA. DNA for the CDR3: TGTGCCAGCAGCTTAGGGCGCCCGGACAGGGGGCTACATACCTTTGAAGCTTTCTTT. Amino acids: CASSLGRPDRGLHTFEAFF.

This clonotype was seen only a few times. V is TRBV21-1 and J is TRBJ1-5. TRBV21-1 is given as a pseudogene. This CDR3 is built from 12 residues. In nucleotides, the CDR3 is TGTGCCAGCAGCAAAGCAGGTCAGCCCCAGCATTTT. This codes for CASSKAGQPQHF.

The chain employs TRBV7-2 and TRBJ2-7; D gene ambiguous. The CDR3 consists of 14 residues. Germline V gene sequence: CDR1 SGHTA, CDR2 FQGNSA. The V and J ends lost 2 bases and 0 bases respectively, with 8 bases between them. The CDR3 nucleotides are TGTGCCAGCAGCTTATCCCAGCTCTCCTACGAGCAGTACTTC. It specifies CASSLSQLSYEQYF.

This clonotype was recorded many times. The J gene is TRBJ2-7, the V gene TRBV7-9; D is unclear. The V end was cut by 0 bases, the J end by 1 base, with 7 bases between. The CDR3 loop spans 14 amino acids. The germline gives CDR1 SEHNR, CDR2 FQNEAQ (reference sequence). CDR3 residues: CASSLATISYEQYF. In DNA form, the CDR3 reads TGTGCCAGCAGCTTAGCGACCATTTCCTACGAGCAGTACTTC.

This clonotype was found many times. The chain carries TRBV29-1 and TRBJ1-1; D not resolved. CDR3 length: 14 residues. Germline V gives CDR1 SQVTM, CDR2 ANQGSEA. The ends were cut back, 0 bases at V and 5 bases at J, with 13 bases in the middle. CDR3 bases: TGCAGCGTTGAAGAGGCGAGGGTAGGAACTGAAGCTTTCTTT. It yields the protein CSVEEARVGTEAFF. Full variable domain (remainder filled in from reference TRBV29-1 and TRBJ1-1): SAVISQKPSRDICQRGTSLTIQCQVDSQVTMMFWYRQQPGQSLTLIATANQGSEATYESGFVIDKFPISRPNLTFSTLTVSNMSPEDSSIYLCSVEEARVGTEAFFGQGTRLTVV.

This chain uses TRBV29-1 with TRBJ2-2; TRBD1 is a possible D gene (5 bases). This CDR3 spans 15 amino acids. Trimming stripped 6 bases from V and 1 base from J, with 15 bases between. Germline lookup yields CDR1 SQVTM and CDR2 ANQGSEA. CDR3 loop: CSVGQVPGNTGELFF. The CDR3 DNA reads TGCAGCGTGGGGCAGGTCCCCGGGAACACCGGGGAGCTGTTTTTT.

This chain uses TRBV27 with TRBJ1-6; perhaps TRBD1 as D (5 bases). CDR3 length: 14 residues. V shed 7 bases and J shed 6 bases, with 13 bases lying between them. Germline V gene sequence: CDR1 MNHEY, CDR2 SMNVEV (reference sequence). CDR3 nucleotides: TGTGCCAGCACCCGGACATTTGGTAATTCACCCCTCCACTTT. Translating it yields CASTRTFGNSPLHF.

The chain is built from TRBV5-6 and TRBJ2-5, with 8 bases fitting TRBD2. The CDR3 contains 17 residues. J was trimmed by 4 bases and V by 1 base; bases with no gene match: 12. Germline lookup yields CDR1 SGHDT and CDR2 YYEEEE. This CDR3 reads CASSLFLAGWGGETQYF. Here the CDR3 DNA reads TGTGCCAGCAGCTTGTTTTTAGCGGGATGGGGCGGAGAGACCCAGTACTTC.

This clonotype appeared a few times. This chain links TRBV24-1 with TRBJ2-3; a weak D match, TRBD1 (5 bases). This CDR3 is 13 amino acids long. Trimming removed 3 bases at V and 6 bases at J, with 9 bases between. The V gene's germline CDR1 is KGHDR and CDR2 SFDVKD. The CDR3 loop reads CATSDVRVDTQYF. The CDR3 nucleotides are TGTGCCACCAGTGATGTCAGGGTGGATACGCAGTATTTT.

This chain connects TRBV13 to TRBJ1-2; D remains ambiguous. The germline gives CDR1 PRHDT, CDR2 FYEKMQ (reference sequence). This CDR3 comprises 13 residues. Trimming stripped 1 base from V and 6 bases from J, with 9 bases between. In nucleotides, the CDR3 is TGTGCCAGCAGCTTAGATCGAGAGGATGGCTACACCTTC. Its protein product is CASSLDREDGYTF.

The chain is built from TRBV6-2 or TRBV6-3 and TRBJ2-1; 13 positions agree with TRBD2. V trimming: 10 bases; J trimming: 9 bases; junction bases outside the gene matches: 12. The germline CDR1 and CDR2 sequences are MNHEY and SVGEGT. CDR3 length: 15 amino acids. The CDR3, as DNA: TGTGCCACCAAGAGCGGGACTAGCGGGGCAGGTGAGCAGTTCTTC. Its translation: CATKSGTSGAGEQFF.

The chain couples TRBV20-1 to TRBJ1-5; maybe TRBD1 (6 bases). Germline-derived CDR1 and CDR2 are DFQATT and SNEGSKA (reference sequence). CDR3 length equals 13 residues. Trimming cost V 2 bases and J 6 bases, with 11 bases left between them. As DNA, the CDR3 is TGCAGTGCTAGAACAGGGCTTGGTCAGCCCCAGCATTTT. This encodes CSARTGLGQPQHF.

This clonotype was observed a few times. The rearrangement links TRBV2 to TRBJ1-5; D call uncertain. V lost 5 bases and J lost 1, with 3 bases in between. The CDR3 is made up of 12 amino acids. The V gene's germline CDR1 is SNHLY and CDR2 FYNNEI. DNA for the CDR3: TGTGCCAGCAGTCAGAGCAATCAGCCCCAGCATTTT. Encoded protein: CASSQSNQPQHF.

This clonotype was detected a few times. The rearrangement uses TRBV27 and TRBJ2-7, with 7 bases lining up with TRBD1. V gave up 3 bases and J gave up 3 bases; unmatched junction bases: 5. CDR1 MNHEY and CDR2 SMNVEV come from the germline V gene (reference sequence). The CDR3 extends over 14 amino acids. The CDR3 loop is CASSFSGTDYEQYF. Here the CDR3 DNA reads TGTGCCAGCAGTTTCTCCGGGACAGACTACGAGCAGTACTTC.

In its sample, this clonotype was seen a few times. This chain links TRBV27 with TRBJ1-1, with D uncertain. V was trimmed by 1 base and J by 2 bases, leaving 5 bases between them. Germline V gene sequence: CDR1 MNHEY, CDR2 SMNVEV (reference sequence). The CDR3 runs 13 residues. The CDR3 DNA reads as TGTGCCAGCAGTTTATATGGTAACACTGAAGCTTTCTTT. It encodes CASSLYGNTEAFF.

In the case of this clonotype: A much larger clone lies a single base off, so this may be a read error. The V call is TRBV19, the J call TRBJ2-1, with D possibly being TRBD2 (6 bases). From germline, CDR1 is LNHDA and CDR2 SQIVND (reference sequence). The CDR3 length is 13 residues. CDR3 in DNA: TGTGCCAGTAGTTTCCGGGAGTACAATGAGCAGTTATTC. Its translation: CASSFREYNEQLF. Combining the CDR3 with reference TRBV19 and TRBJ2-1 gives the whole variable domain DGGITQSPKYLFRKEGQNVTLSCEQNLNHDAMYWYRQDPGQGLRLIYYSQIVNDFQKGDIAEGYSVSREKKESFPLTVTSAQKNPTAFYLCASSFREYNEQLFGPGTRLTVL.